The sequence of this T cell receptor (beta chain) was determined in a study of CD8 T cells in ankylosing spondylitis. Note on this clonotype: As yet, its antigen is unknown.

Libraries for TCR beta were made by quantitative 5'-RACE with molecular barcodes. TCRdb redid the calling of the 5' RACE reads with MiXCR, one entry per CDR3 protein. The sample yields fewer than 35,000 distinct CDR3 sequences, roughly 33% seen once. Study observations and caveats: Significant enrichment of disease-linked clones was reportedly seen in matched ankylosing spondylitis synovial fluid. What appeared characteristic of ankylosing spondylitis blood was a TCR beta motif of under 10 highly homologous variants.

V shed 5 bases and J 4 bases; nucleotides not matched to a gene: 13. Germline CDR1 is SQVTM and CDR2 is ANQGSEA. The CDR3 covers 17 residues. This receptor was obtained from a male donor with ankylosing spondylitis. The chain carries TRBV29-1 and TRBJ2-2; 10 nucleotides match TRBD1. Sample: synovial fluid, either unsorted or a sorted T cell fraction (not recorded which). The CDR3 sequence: CSVRSWDGDRGTGELFF. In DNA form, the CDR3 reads TGCAGCGTTCGATCATGGGACGGGGACAGGGGCACCGGGGAGCTGTTTTTT.